The 25 T cell receptor beta chains below were found in one sample sequenced in a study of T cells after yellow fever vaccination. TCRdb re-called the 5' RACE reads with MiXCR, one entry per CDR3 protein. The sample includes 400,000 to 650,000 distinct CDR3 sequences, 20% to 25% of them seen just once. The sample here was PBMCs, taken less than 25 days after the first yellow fever vaccination. These receptors came from a man between 18 and 29 years old who received the YFV17D yellow fever vaccine.

V usage is TRBV25-1 and J usage is TRBJ2-2; no firm D call. The CDR3 runs 15 residues. Germline CDR1 is MGHDK and CDR2 is SYGVNS. V lost 2 bases to trimming and J lost 2 bases, with 9 bases between them. Here the CDR3 DNA reads TGTGCCAGCAGTGAACCAAGACACAACACCGGGGAGCTGTTTTTT. This sequence encodes CASSEPRHNTGELFF.

This chain joins TRBV20-1 and TRBJ2-3; 7 nucleotides agree with TRBD2. The trim removed 5 bases at V and 0 bases at J, leaving 5 bases unmatched. The CDR3 covers 14 residues. Looked up from germline, CDR1 is DFQATT and CDR2 is SNEGSKA (reference sequence). The CDR3 DNA is TGCAGTGCTTTGGGGGGGGACAGCACAGATACGCAGTATTTT. This sequence encodes CSALGGDSTDTQYF.

The chain links TRBV11-2 to TRBJ1-1; D not resolved. V lost 5 bases, J lost 1 base, and 14 bases lay in between. CDR1 is SGHAT and CDR2 is FQNNGV in the germline V gene. The CDR3 length is 15 residues. The CDR3 is CASSPPYVRNTEAFF. The CDR3 DNA sequence: TGTGCCAGCAGCCCACCCTATGTCAGGAACACTGAAGCTTTCTTT.

This clonotype was detected a few times. V gene TRBV7-2 combines with J gene TRBJ2-7; 7 bases match TRBD1. Germline CDR1 reads SGHTA; CDR2 reads FQGNSA. The ends lost 4 bases at V and 6 bases at J; junction bases unmatched: 15. The CDR3 has 16 residues. DNA for the CDR3: TGTGCCAGCAGCTCCTACCGCGGACAGGTCGGCTTCGAGCAGTACTTC. Translating gives CASSSYRGQVGFEQYF. The complete variable domain, with remaining parts taken from reference TRBV7-2 and TRBJ2-7, reads GAGVSQSPSNKVTEKGKDVELRCDPISGHTALYWYRQSLGQGLEFLIYFQGNSAPDKSGLPSDRFSAERTGGSVSTLTIQRTQQEDSAVYLCASSSYRGQVGFEQYFGPGTRLTVT.

This clonotype was seen a handful of times. V and J are TRBV10-3 and TRBJ2-7, with no clear D. The CDR3 totals 13 residues. With 5 bases removed from V and 2 bases from J, the gap between germline ends came to 10 bases. In germline, CDR1 is ENHRY, CDR2 SYGVKD. The CDR3 bases are TGTGCCATCAGTTCCGGGCCGACCTACGAGCAGTACGTC. Translation: CAISSGPTYEQYV.

The CDR3 reads CASSLMGLSTDTQYF. CDR3 coding DNA: TGCGCCAGCAGCTTAATGGGATTGAGCACAGATACGCAGTATTTT. The chain couples TRBV5-1 to TRBJ2-3; D not resolved. The CDR3 extends over 15 amino acids. CDR1 SGHRS and CDR2 YFSETQ come from the germline V gene. V lost 2 bases and J lost 0, with 10 bases in between.

This rearrangement joins TRBV5-1 to TRBJ2-1; D assignment may be TRBD1 or TRBD2 (5 bases each). Germline CDR1 and CDR2: SGHRS and YFSETQ. The CDR3 contains 13 residues. Trimming shortened V by 7 bases and J by 7 bases, and 15 bases separated the two germline ends. The CDR3 loop reads CASGAGLINEQFF. The CDR3 nucleotides are TGCGCCAGCGGGGCGGGCCTAATAAATGAGCAGTTCTTC.

In this sample, this clonotype turned up a few times. The gene calls are TRBV6-2 or TRBV6-3 and TRBJ1-1; D possibly corresponds to TRBD1 (6 bases). Trimming shortened V by 5 bases and J by 1 base, and 17 bases separated the two germline ends. Looked up from germline, CDR1 is MNHEY and CDR2 is SVGEGT. CDR3 length equals 16 residues. The CDR3 nucleotides read TGTGCCAGCAGTCTAAGGACAGACGTTCGGAACACTGAAGCTTTCTTT. It is translated as CASSLRTDVRNTEAFF.

This clonotype was found a few times. The chain recombines TRBV4-2 with TRBJ2-7; D possibly corresponds to TRBD1 (6 bases). CDR1 is LGHNA, CDR2 YNFKEQ, per germline. The CDR3 has 17 amino acids. Trimming removed 0 bases at V and 2 bases at J, with 17 bases between. The DNA of the CDR3 is TGTGCCAGCAGCCAAGATATGGGACAAGTCCCCCCCTACGAGCAGTACTTC. Translating it yields CASSQDMGQVPPYEQYF.

CDR3 DNA sequence: TGTGCCAGCTCACCAATGGACAGGGTCGGGGTAGCTTTCTTT. This codes for CASSPMDRVGVAFF. The rearrangement links TRBV18 to TRBJ1-1; 8 bases align to TRBD1. The CDR3 is 14 amino acids. Germline CDR1 reads KGHSH; CDR2 reads LQKENI. J was trimmed by 10 bases and V by 2 bases; bases with no gene match: 9.

The chain combines TRBV10-3 with TRBJ2-7, with TRBD2 as a possible D gene (5 bases). The V end lost 6 bases, the J end lost 6 bases, and 12 bases lay between the germline ends. The germline V gene encodes CDR1 ENHRY and CDR2 SYGVKD. The CDR3 is made up of 12 amino acids. The CDR3 DNA is TGTGCCATCAGCCCGAGAGGGAGCGAGCAGTACTTC. Its protein is CAISPRGSEQYF.

This clonotype came up a few times. The V gene is TRBV2, the J gene TRBJ1-5, with 9 bases lining up with TRBD1. V gave up 9 bases and J gave up 6 bases; unmatched junction bases: 3. Germline-derived CDR1 and CDR2 are SNHLY and FYNNEI. The CDR3 totals 12 residues. The CDR3 coding sequence is TGTGCCAGTAGACAGGGGGGTCAGCCCCAGCATTTT. This gives the protein CASRQGGQPQHF.

The J gene is TRBJ1-6, the V gene TRBV7-2, with a tentative D call TRBD1 (6 bases). The germline V gene has CDR1 SGHTA and CDR2 FQGNSA. CDR3 length: 15 residues. V was trimmed by 2 bases and J by 10 bases, leaving 15 bases between them. For the CDR3, the DNA is TGTGCCAGCAGCTTATATCTCAGGGGAAAATCACCCCTCCACTTT. It translates to CASSLYLRGKSPLHF.

This clonotype turned up a few times. V usage is TRBV5-1 and J usage is TRBJ2-1; perhaps D is TRBD1 or TRBD2 (5 bases each). CDR3 length equals 16 residues. V was pared by 4 bases and J by 0 bases, with 14 bases between. Germline V gene data show CDR1 as SGHRS and CDR2 as YFSETQ. In DNA, the CDR3 is TGCGCCAGCAGCGCCCGGGACCACAGCTCCTACAATGAGCAGTTCTTC. Translating it yields CASSARDHSSYNEQFF.

The chain uses TRBV5-1 and TRBJ2-1; 10 nucleotides match TRBD2. Trimming cost V 4 bases and J 2 bases; bases outside gene matches: 9. CDR1 and CDR2 (germline): SGHRS, YFSETQ. CDR3 size: 17 residues. The CDR3 loop reads CASSIGLLAGPYNEQFF. The CDR3 region has the DNA TGCGCCAGCAGCATCGGACTACTAGCGGGGCCCTACAATGAGCAGTTCTTC.

The sample holds a few counts of this clonotype. This chain joins TRBV9 and TRBJ1-2, with 12 bases matching TRBD1. V trimming: 4 bases; J trimming: 7 bases; junction bases outside the gene matches: 5. Germline V lookup: CDR1 SGDLS, CDR2 YYNGEE. This CDR3 is built from 14 residues. The CDR3 reads CASSTGQGATGYTF. The DNA for the CDR3 is TGTGCCAGCAGCACGGGACAGGGGGCGACTGGCTACACCTTC. Variable domain in full (rest from reference TRBV9 and TRBJ1-2): DSGVTQTPKHLITATGQRVTLRCSPRSGDLSVYWYQQSLDQGLQFLIQYYNGEERAKGNILERFSAQQFPDLHSELNLSSLELGDSALYFCASSTGQGATGYTFGSGTRLTVV.

This chain's CDR3 is CASSYSGGGGTEAFF. CDR3 sequence (DNA): TGTGCCAGCAGTTACTCGGGCGGGGGTGGCACTGAAGCTTTCTTT. The chain uses TRBV6-5 and TRBJ1-1; TRBD1 might be the D (5 bases). There are 15 residues in the CDR3. V lost 0 bases, J lost 4 bases, and 12 bases lay in between. Germline CDR1 MNHEY, CDR2 SVGAGI.

V usage is TRBV7-2 and J usage is TRBJ1-1; D is uncertain. Trimming left V 0 bases short and J 1 base short, with 6 bases between. The length of the CDR3 is 14 residues. Germline V gene lookup returns CDR1 SGHTA and CDR2 FQGNSA. The CDR3 reads CASSLAAKNTEAFF. CDR3 coding DNA: TGTGCCAGCAGCTTAGCAGCCAAGAACACTGAAGCTTTCTTT.

The chain recombines TRBV4-3 with TRBJ2-7; D gene ambiguous. CDR3 size: 16 residues. V was trimmed by 0 bases and J by 2 bases, leaving 14 bases between them. Germline V gives CDR1 LGHNA, CDR2 YSLEER. CDR3 coding DNA: TGCGCCAGCAGCCAAGAAATTCAAGTAGACACCTACGAGCAGTACTTC. Its translation is CASSQEIQVDTYEQYF.

This chain uses TRBV12-3 or TRBV12-4 with TRBJ1-1; no clear D gene. The CDR3 extends over 14 amino acids. Trimming cost V 7 bases and J 3 bases, with 15 bases left between them. Here the CDR3 reads CASIVSGVDTEAFF. The CDR3 coding sequence is TGTGCCAGCATCGTATCCGGGGTGGACACTGAAGCTTTCTTT.

This clonotype was seen a few times. The chain links TRBV7-9 to TRBJ1-1; 9 bases match TRBD1. CDR3 length: 16 amino acids. From germline, CDR1 is SEHNR and CDR2 FQNEAQ (reference sequence). The V gene end was trimmed by 5 bases and the J gene end by 0 bases; junction bases not matched to a gene: 7. The CDR3 reads CASSRYRGRMNTEAFF. The CDR3 DNA follows: TGTGCCAGCAGCCGATACAGGGGGCGAATGAACACTGAAGCTTTCTTT.

The chain joins TRBV20-1 to TRBJ2-1; D tentatively reads TRBD1 or TRBD2 (6 bases each). This CDR3 has 16 amino acids. V was cut by 0 bases and J by 4 bases, with 16 bases left in between. Germline V gene data show CDR1 as DFQATT and CDR2 as SNEGSKA (reference sequence). DNA of the CDR3: TGCAGTGCTAGAGAGGTAACAGGGAGGCCTTACAATGAGCAGTTCTTC. Protein: CSAREVTGRPYNEQFF.

This clonotype was counted a few times. This rearrangement joins TRBV6-1 to TRBJ1-1, with D tentatively TRBD1 (6 bases). Trimming took 2 bases from V and 4 from J, leaving 14 bases between them. Germline values: CDR1 MNHNS, CDR2 SASEGT. The CDR3 extends over 15 amino acids. The CDR3 loop reads CASSEFGGLGTEAFF. DNA of the CDR3: TGTGCCAGCAGTGAATTCGGGGGGCTGGGCACTGAAGCTTTCTTT.

CDR3 protein: CASSQTVNYEQYF. The CDR3 coding sequence is TGTGCCAGCTCCCAGACAGTGAACTACGAGCAGTACTTC. The chain has TRBV18 and TRBJ2-7, with D possibly TRBD1 on 5 matching bases. Germline-derived CDR1 and CDR2 are KGHSH and LQKENI. Trimming removed 6 bases at V and 3 bases at J, with 12 bases between. The CDR3 extends over 13 amino acids.

Of note for this clonotype: Mismatch with germline at one junction end may stem from a read error. The gene calls are TRBV11-2 and TRBJ2-5, with TRBD1 matching over 12 bases. Looked up from germline, CDR1 is SGHAT and CDR2 is FQNNGV. The CDR3 has 20 amino acids. The CDR3 here is CASSISPGQGARRSGETKYF. In DNA, the CDR3 is TGTGCCAGCAGTATCTCCCCGGGACAGGGGGCGCGGAGGTCAGGAGAGACCAAGTACTTC.